The present entry profiles one TCR beta chain with its context. The antigen is undetermined. Using immunoSEQ multiplex PCR, the repertoire was profiled, and TCRdb retains in-frame clones only, with some absent. In the table there are fewer than 850,000 clones, about 90% of which are singletons. The sample comes from a study of shared clonotypes between healthy human individuals. Findings and caveats of the study: Clonotypes which were not shared had lower generation probabilities than clonotypes that all four donors shared. Although depth was large, rarefaction showed that sequencing of the sorted subsets was incomplete.

The V gene's germline CDR1 is MGHRA and CDR2 YSYEKL. V lost 0 bases and J lost 4; bases outside the gene matches: 8. This CDR3 has 17 residues. This TCR was recovered from a man aged 18 to 35 in good health. Some clones in this sample may be carry-over from other donors' samples. This sequence joins TRBV4-1 and TRBJ2-1, with 8 bases identical to TRBD2. The sample was memory CD8+ T cells from PBMCs. The subset is: CD45RO+ cells pooled with CCR7-negative TemRA cells. The CDR3 here is CASSQDRPGLVYNEQFF. The CDR3, as DNA: TGCGCCAGCAGCCAAGATCGCCCGGGACTAGTATACAATGAGCAGTTCTTC.